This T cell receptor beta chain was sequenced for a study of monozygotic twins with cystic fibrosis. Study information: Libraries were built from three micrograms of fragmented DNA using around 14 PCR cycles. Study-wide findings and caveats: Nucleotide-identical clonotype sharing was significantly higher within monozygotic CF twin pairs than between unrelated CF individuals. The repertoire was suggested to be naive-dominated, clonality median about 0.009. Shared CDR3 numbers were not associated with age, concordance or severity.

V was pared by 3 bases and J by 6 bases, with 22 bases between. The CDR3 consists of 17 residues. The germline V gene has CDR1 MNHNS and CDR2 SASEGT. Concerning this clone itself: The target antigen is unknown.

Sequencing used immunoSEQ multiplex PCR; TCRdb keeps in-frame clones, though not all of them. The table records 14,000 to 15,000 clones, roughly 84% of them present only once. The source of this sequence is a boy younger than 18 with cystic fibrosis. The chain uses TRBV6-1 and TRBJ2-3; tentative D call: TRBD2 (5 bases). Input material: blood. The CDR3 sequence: CASSEGMGRALGDTQYF. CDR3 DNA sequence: TGTGCCAGCAGTGAGGGGATGGGGAGAGCCCTGGGGGATACGCAGTATTTT.